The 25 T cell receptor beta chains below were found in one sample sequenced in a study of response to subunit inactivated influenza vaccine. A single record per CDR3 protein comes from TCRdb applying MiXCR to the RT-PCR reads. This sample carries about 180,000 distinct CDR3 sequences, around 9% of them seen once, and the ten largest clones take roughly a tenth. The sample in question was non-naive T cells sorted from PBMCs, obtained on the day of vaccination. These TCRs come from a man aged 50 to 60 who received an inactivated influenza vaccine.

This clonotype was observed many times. CDR3 bases: TGTGCCATCAGTGACGGGACAGGGATCTACGAGCAGTACTTC. As protein: CAISDGTGIYEQYF. The rearrangement joins TRBV10-3 to TRBJ2-7; TRBD1 matches at 9 bases. The trim removed 3 bases at V and 3 bases at J, leaving 3 bases unmatched. CDR1 is ENHRY and CDR2 is SYGVKD in the germline V gene. This CDR3 spans 14 amino acids.

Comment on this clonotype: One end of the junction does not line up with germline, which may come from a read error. Here the CDR3 DNA reads TGTGCCTGGAGTCCTCCGGACAGGGCCTCCGGGGAGCTTTTTTTT. Protein product: CAWSPPDRASGELFF. V is TRBV30 and J is TRBJ2-2; TRBD1 matches at 8 bases. Per germline, CDR1 GTSNPN and CDR2 SVGIG (reference sequence). This CDR3 is built from 15 residues.

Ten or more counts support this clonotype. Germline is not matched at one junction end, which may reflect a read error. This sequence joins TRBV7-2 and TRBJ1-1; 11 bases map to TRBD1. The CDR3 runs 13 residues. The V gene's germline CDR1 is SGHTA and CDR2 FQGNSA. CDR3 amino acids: CASSRPGQGDYNF. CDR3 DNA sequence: TGTGCCAGCAGCCGTCCGGGACAGGGGGATTATAATTTT.

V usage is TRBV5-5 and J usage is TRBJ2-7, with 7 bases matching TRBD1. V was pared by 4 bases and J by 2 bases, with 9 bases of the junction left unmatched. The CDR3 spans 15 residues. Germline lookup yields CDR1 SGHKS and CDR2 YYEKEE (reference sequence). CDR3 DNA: TGTGCCAGCAGCCTGGGGACAGACTTCCCCTACGAGCAGTACTTC. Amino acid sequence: CASSLGTDFPYEQYF.

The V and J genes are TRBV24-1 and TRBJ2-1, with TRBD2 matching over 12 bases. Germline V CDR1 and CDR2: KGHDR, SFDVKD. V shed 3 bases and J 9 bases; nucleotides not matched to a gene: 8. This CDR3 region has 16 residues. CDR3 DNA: TGTGCCACCAGTGATGCACTAGCGGGGGGCCCCGGTGAGCAGTTCTTC. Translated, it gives CATSDALAGGPGEQFF.

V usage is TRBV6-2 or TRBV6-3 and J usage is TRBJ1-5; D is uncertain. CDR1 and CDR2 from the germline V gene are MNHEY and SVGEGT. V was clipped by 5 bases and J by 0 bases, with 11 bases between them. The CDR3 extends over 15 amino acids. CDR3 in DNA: TGTGCCAGCAGTACCGGGATATATAGCAATCAGCCCCAGCATTTT. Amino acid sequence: CASSTGIYSNQPQHF.

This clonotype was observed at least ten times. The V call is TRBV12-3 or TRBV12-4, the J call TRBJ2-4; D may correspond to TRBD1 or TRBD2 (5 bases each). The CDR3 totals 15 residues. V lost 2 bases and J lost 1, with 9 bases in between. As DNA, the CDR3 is TGTGCCAGCAGTTTAATGGGACGGGCCAAAAACATTCAGTACTTC. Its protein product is CASSLMGRAKNIQYF.

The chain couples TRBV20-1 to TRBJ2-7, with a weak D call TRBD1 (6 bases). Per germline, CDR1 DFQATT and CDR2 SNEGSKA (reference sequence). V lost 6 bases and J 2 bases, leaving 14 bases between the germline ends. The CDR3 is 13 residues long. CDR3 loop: CSAPDRHTYEQYF. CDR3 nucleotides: TGCAGTGCGCCGGACAGACATACCTACGAGCAGTACTTC.

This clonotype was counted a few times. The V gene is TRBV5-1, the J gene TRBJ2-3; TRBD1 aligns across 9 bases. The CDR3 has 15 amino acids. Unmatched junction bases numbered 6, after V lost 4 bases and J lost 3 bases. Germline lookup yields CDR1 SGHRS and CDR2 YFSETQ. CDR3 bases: TGCGCCAGCAGCCGCACCGGGACAGGGACAGATACGCAGTATTTT. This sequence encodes CASSRTGTGTDTQYF.

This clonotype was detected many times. CDR3 DNA: TGTGCCAGCAGCTTCGCCGATCCCACAGATACGCAGTATTTT. It codes for CASSFADPTDTQYF. This chain uses TRBV11-1 with TRBJ2-3; D gene unclear. Trimming took off 3 bases at V and 2 bases at J, with 9 bases between the two ends. CDR1 is SGHAT, CDR2 FQDESV, per germline (reference sequence). CDR3 length: 14 residues.

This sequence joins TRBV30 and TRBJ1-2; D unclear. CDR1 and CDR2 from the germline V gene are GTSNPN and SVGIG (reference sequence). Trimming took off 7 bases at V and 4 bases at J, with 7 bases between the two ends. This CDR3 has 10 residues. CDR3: CALDLYGYTF. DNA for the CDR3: TGTGCCTTGGATCTCTATGGCTACACCTTC. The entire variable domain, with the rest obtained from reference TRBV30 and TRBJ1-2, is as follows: SQTIHQWPATLVQPVGSPLSLECTVEGTSNPNLYWYRQAAGRGLQLLFYSVGIGQISSEVPQNLSASRPQDRQFILSSKKLLLSDSGFYLCALDLYGYTFGSGTRLTVV.

The chain's CDR3 is CASSLAVGPYEQYF. In DNA, the CDR3 is TGCGCCAGCAGCTTGGCAGTCGGTCCCTACGAGCAGTACTTC. V and J are TRBV5-1 and TRBJ2-7; D remains ambiguous. The V and J ends lost 0 bases and 2 bases respectively, with 9 bases between them. From germline, CDR1 is SGHRS and CDR2 YFSETQ. This CDR3 region has 14 residues.

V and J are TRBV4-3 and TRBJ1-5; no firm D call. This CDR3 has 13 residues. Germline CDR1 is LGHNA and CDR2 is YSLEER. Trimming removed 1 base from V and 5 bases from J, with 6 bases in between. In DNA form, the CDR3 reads TGCGCCAGCAGCCAAGGTCACGATCAGCCCCAGCATTTT. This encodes CASSQGHDQPQHF.

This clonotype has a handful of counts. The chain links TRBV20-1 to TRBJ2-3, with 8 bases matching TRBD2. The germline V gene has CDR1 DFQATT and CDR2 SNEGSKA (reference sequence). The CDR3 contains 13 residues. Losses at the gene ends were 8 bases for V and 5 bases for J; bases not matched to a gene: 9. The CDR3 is CSTLREGIDTQYF. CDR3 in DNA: TGCAGTACCCTACGGGAGGGCATAGATACGCAGTATTTT.

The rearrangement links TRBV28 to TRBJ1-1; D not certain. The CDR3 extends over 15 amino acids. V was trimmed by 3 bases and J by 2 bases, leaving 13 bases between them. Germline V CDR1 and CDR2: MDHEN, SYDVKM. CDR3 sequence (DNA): TGTGCCAGCAGTTTCTTCGCGGGGTCAAACACTGAAGCTTTCTTT. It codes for CASSFFAGSNTEAFF.

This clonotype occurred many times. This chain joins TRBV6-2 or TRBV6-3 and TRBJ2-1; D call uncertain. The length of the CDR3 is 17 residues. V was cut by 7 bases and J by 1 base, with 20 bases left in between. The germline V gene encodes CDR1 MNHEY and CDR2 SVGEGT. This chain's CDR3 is CASTHRSWYGSYNEQFF. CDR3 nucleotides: TGTGCCAGCACTCATAGATCCTGGTACGGTTCCTACAATGAGCAGTTCTTC.

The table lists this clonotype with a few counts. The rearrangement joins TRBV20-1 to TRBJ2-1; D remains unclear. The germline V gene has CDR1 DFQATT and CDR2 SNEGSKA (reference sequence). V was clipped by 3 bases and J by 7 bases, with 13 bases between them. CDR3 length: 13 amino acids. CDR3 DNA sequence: TGCAGTGCTAGTAGAGGCGTCGGGAATGAGCAGTTCTTC. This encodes CSASRGVGNEQFF.

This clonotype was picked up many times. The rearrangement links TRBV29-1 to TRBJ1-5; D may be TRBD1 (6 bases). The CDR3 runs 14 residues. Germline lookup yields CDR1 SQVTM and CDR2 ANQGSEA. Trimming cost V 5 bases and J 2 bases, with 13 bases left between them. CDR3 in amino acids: CSVQGGGGNQPQHF. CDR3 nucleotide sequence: TGCAGCGTTCAGGGAGGGGGAGGCAATCAGCCCCAGCATTTT.

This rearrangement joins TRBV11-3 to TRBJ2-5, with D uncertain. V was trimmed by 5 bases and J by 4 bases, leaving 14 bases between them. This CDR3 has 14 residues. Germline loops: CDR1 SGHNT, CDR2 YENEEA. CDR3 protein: CASSQSRAAETQYF. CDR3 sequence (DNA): TGTGCCAGCAGCCAAAGTCGCGCAGCAGAGACCCAGTACTTC.

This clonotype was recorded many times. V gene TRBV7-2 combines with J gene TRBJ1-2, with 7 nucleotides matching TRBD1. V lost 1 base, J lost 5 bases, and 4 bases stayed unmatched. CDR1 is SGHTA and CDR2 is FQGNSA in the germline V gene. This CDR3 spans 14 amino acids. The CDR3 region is CASSLVAGGYGYTF. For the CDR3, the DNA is TGTGCCAGCAGCTTAGTCGCAGGGGGTTATGGCTACACCTTC.

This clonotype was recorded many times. CDR3 sequence: CASSFSGSSGWAGIHEQYF. In DNA form, the CDR3 reads TGTGCCAGCAGTTTCTCTGGTAGCTCGGGATGGGCAGGGATCCACGAGCAGTACTTC. V gene TRBV27 combines with J gene TRBJ2-7; D may be TRBD1 or TRBD2 (5 bases each). The CDR3 spans 19 residues. The germline V gene has CDR1 MNHEY and CDR2 SMNVEV (reference sequence). V lost 3 bases to trimming and J lost 5 bases, with 29 bases between them.

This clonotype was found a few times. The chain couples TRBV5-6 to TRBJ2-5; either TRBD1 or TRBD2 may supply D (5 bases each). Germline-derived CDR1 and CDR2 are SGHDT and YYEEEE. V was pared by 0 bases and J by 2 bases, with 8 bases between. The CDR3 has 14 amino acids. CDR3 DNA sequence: TGTGCCAGCAGCTTGGACGGGGCACAAGAGACCCAGTACTTC. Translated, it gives CASSLDGAQETQYF.

Written as DNA, the CDR3 is TGCAGTGCAGGCGGGCTAGACTACTCCTACGAGCAGTACTTC. Its translation is CSAGGLDYSYEQYF. V and J are TRBV20-1 and TRBJ2-7; tentative D call: TRBD2 (5 bases). The CDR3 runs to 14 residues. V shed 6 bases and J shed 0 bases, with 15 bases lying between them. CDR1 DFQATT and CDR2 SNEGSKA come from the germline V gene (reference sequence).

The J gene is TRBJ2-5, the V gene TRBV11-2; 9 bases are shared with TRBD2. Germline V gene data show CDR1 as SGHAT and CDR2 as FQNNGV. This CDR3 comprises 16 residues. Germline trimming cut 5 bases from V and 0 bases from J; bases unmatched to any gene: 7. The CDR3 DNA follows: TGTGCCAGCAGCCCCCGGACTAGCGTGTACCAAGAGACCCAGTACTTC. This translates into CASSPRTSVYQETQYF.

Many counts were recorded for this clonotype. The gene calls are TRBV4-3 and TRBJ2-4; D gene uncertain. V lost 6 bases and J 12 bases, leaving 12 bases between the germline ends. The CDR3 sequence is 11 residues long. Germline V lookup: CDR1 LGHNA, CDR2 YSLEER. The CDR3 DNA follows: TGCGCCAGCAGGCAGGAGTACCCTCAGTACTTC. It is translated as CASRQEYPQYF.